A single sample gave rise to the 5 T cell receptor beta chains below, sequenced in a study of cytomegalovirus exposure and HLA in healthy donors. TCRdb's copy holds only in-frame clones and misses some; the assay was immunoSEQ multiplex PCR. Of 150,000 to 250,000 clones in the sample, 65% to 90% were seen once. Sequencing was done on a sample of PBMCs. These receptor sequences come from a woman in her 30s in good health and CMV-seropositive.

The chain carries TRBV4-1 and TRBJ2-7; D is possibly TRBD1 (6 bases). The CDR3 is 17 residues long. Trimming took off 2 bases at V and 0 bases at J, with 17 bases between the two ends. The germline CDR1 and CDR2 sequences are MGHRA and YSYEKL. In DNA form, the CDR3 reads TGCGCCAGCAGCCAAATACCCGGGACACGATACTCCTACGAGCAGTACTTC. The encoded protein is CASSQIPGTRYSYEQYF.

DNA of the CDR3: TGCGCCAGCAGCCAAGATCTTCAACATACCCGGGAGACTAACTATGGCTACACCTTC. Protein sequence: CASSQDLQHTRETNYGYTF. The chain employs TRBV4-1 and TRBJ1-2; no clear D. Germline values: CDR1 MGHRA, CDR2 YSYEKL. CDR3 length: 19 amino acids. V dropped 0 bases and J dropped 0 bases, with 20 bases sitting between them.

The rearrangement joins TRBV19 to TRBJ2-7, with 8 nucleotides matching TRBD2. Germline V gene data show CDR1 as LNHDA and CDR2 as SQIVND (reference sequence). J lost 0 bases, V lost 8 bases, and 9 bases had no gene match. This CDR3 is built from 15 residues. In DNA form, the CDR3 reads TGTGCCAGTTCCCTACTAGCGGAAAGCTCCTACGAGCAGTACTTC. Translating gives CASSLLAESSYEQYF.

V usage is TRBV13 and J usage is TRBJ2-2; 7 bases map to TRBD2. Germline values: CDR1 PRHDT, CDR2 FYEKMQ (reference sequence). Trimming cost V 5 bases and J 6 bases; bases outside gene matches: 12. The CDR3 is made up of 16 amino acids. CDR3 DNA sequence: TGTGCCAGCAGCATCCAGACTAGCCGGGCGGCCGGGGAGCTGTTTTTT. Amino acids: CASSIQTSRAAGELFF. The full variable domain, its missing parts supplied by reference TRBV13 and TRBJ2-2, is AAGVIQSPRHLIKEKRETATLKCYPIPRHDTVYWYQQGPGQDPQFLISFYEKMQSDKGSIPDRFSAQQFSDYHSELNMSSLELGDSALYFCASSIQTSRAAGELFFGEGSRLTVL.

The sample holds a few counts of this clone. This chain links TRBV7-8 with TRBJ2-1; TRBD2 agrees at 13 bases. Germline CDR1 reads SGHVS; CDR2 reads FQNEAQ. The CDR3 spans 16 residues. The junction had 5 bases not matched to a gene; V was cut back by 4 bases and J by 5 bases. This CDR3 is CASSSGLAGAHNEQFF. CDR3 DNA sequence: TGTGCCAGCAGCTCCGGACTAGCGGGAGCTCACAATGAGCAGTTCTTC.